This is a list of T cell receptor beta chains from one sample in a study of cytomegalovirus exposure and HLA in healthy donors. This table comes from immunoSEQ multiplex PCR, and its TCRdb copy is limited to in-frame clones, with some not included. The sample comprises 110,000 or so clones, about 80% of which are singletons, and 7.7% rests with the top ten. Material for sequencing was PBMCs. The receptors were gathered from a woman aged 50 to 60 in good health and CMV-seropositive. Both conserved end residues are part of each CDR3. D genes are given only for firm matches. Size is stated for part of the rows, as once, few or many counts, or as a class when the clone is expanded.

TRBJ1-4	TRBV4-2	TRBD1	17	NA	TGTGCCAGCAGCCACGGACAGGGGATGTCAACTAATGAAAAACTGTTTTTT	CASSHGQGMSTNEKLFF
TRBJ2-5	TRBV7-2	TRBD1	15	NA	TGTGCCAGCAGCTCCTACAGGGGGCTGGGGGAGACCCAGTACTTC	CASSSYRGLGETQYF
TRBJ2-1	TRBV11-2	NA	11	NA	TGTGCCAGCAGCGCTGTCCAGGAGCAGTTCTTC	CASSAVQEQFF
TRBJ2-5	TRBV25-1	NA	12	NA	TGTGCCAGCAGTGACCACACGAAGACCCAGTACTTC	CASSDHTKTQYF
TRBJ2-7	TRBV19	NA	13	NA	TGTGCCAGTAGTGGGGGGACAGCCTACGAGCAGTACTTC	CASSGGTAYEQYF
TRBJ2-3	TRBV13	TRBD1	15	NA	TGTGCCAGCAGCTCTGTAGAGGGACAGACAGATACGCAGTATTTT	CASSSVEGQTDTQYF
TRBJ2-3	TRBV27	NA	16	NA	TGTGCCAGCAGTTTATCCCGGGGGGCCCCCACATTTACGCAGTATTTT	CASSLSRGAPTFTQYF
TRBJ2-5	TRBV5-5	NA	13	NA	TGTGCCAGCAGCTTGGGGGGCGGGAAGACCCAGTACTTC	CASSLGGGKTQYF
TRBJ2-5	TRBV7-2	NA	13	NA	TGTGCCAGCAACTTCCGGGGGGCAGAGACCCAGTACTTC	CASNFRGAETQYF
TRBJ2-1	TRBV7-8	NA	15	few	TGTGCCAGCACCGAAGTGGCCAACTCCTACAATGAGCAGTTCTTC	CASTEVANSYNEQFF
TRBJ1-2	TRBV2	TRBD1	12	NA	TGTGCCGGACAGGGGGGGAACTATGGCTACACCTTC	CAGQGGNYGYTF
TRBJ2-2	TRBV29-1	TRBD1	14	NA	TGCAGCGTCCAGGGACAGGGGAACACCGGGGAGCTGTTTTTT	CSVQGQGNTGELFF
TRBJ1-4	TRBV19	NA	10	NA	TGTGCCAGGGCAAATGAAAAACTGTTTTTT	CARANEKLFF
TRBJ1-6	TRBV6-6	TRBD1	13	NA	TGTGCCGCAAGCAGGGGGCAGGATTCACCCCTCCACTTT	CAASRGQDSPLHF
TRBJ2-4	TRBV5-1	NA	16	once	TGCGCCAGCAGCTCAGGGGGCGGGGAGGGAAAAAACATTCAGTACTTC	CASSSGGGEGKNIQYF
TRBJ2-1	TRBV5-1	TRBD2	16	few	TGCGCCAGCAGCCGGGGACTAGCGGGGGCTGGGAATGAGCAGTTCTTC	CASSRGLAGAGNEQFF
TRBJ2-7	TRBV5-1	NA	13	NA	TGCGCCAGCAGCCTTCAAGGAGACGGGACACGGTACTTC	CASSLQGDGTRYF
TRBJ1-4	TRBV7-2	NA	14	NA	TGTGCCAGCAGCTCCTTCGGGGGTGGTGAAAAACTGTTTTTT	CASSSFGGGEKLFF
TRBJ1-2	TRBV4-1	NA	14	NA	TGCGCCAGCAGCCAAGCCCACAGTGACTATGGCTACACCTTC	CASSQAHSDYGYTF
TRBJ2-7	TRBV7-3	NA	14	NA	TGTGCCAGCAGCTTATGGAGGGAAGGAAACGAGCAGTACTTC	CASSLWREGNEQYF
TRBJ2-1	TRBV7-3	TRBD1	15	NA	TGTGCCAGCAGCTCCCGACAGGGGGCATGGAATGAGCAGTTCTTC	CASSSRQGAWNEQFF
TRBJ2-7	TRBV4-2	NA	15	NA	TGTGCCAGCAGCCAGGGGCCCGGGACAACCTACGAGCAGTACTTC	CASSQGPGTTYEQYF
TRBJ2-7	TRBV6-1	TRBD1	13	NA	TGTGCCAGCAGTGAAGCCCGGACAGGGGGGCAGTACTTC	CASSEARTGGQYF